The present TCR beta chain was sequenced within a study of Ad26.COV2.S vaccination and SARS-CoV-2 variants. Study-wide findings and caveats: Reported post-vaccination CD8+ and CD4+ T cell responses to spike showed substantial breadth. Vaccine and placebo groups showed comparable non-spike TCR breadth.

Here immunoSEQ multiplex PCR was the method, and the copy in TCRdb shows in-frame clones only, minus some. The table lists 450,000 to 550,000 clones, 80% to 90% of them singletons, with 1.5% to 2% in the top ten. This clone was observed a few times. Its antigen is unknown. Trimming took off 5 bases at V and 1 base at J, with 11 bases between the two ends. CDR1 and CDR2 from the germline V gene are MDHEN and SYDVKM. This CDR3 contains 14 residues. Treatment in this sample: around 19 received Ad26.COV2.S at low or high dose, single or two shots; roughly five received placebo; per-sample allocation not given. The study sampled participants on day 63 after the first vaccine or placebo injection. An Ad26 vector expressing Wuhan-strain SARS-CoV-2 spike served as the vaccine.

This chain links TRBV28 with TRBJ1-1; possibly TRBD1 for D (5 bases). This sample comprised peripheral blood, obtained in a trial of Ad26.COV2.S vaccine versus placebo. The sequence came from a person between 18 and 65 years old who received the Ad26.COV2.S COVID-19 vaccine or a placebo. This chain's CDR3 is CASSPTAWNTEAFF. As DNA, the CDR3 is TGTGCCAGCAGTCCGACAGCGTGGAACACTGAAGCTTTCTTT.